Included here is one T cell receptor (beta chain) sequence, with context. As yet, its antigen is unknown. The authors reverse transcribed all of the isolated RNA, so sequencing captured expressed TCRB transcripts. The method was immunoSEQ multiplex PCR; TCRdb's version includes in-frame clones alone and lacks a portion of them. The repertoire holds 150,000 to 200,000 clones, with 6.5% to 8.5% as singletons. Markers CD45RO/CCR7/CD25/CD127/CD95/CD27 served to sort CD4+ naive, central memory, regulatory and stem cell-like memory cells. The data are from a study of beta chain features in type 1 diabetes. Background on the study: Age, gender, cell numbers and subset yield matched between patients and controls. Findings and caveats of the study: Shorter TCRB CDR3s, moderately but significantly so, were found in Type 1 diabetes patients in all four CD4+ subsets. PCR might favor shorter templates, equally in patients and controls. Unsettled here was the matter of whether HLA type influences TCRB rearrangement.

The CDR3 has 14 amino acids. Germline CDR1 is SGHTA and CDR2 is FQGNSA. The V segment lost 4 bases and the J segment 6 bases; nucleotides outside the gene matches: 3. The sequencing sample was made of central memory CD4+ T cells from blood. This chain uses TRBV7-2 with TRBJ2-7; TRBD2 agrees at 13 bases. The receptor was isolated from a woman aged 18 to 35 with type 1 diabetes. The CDR3 here is CASSSGLAGAEQYF. CDR3 coding DNA: TGTGCCAGCAGCTCAGGACTAGCGGGAGCCGAGCAGTACTTC. The whole variable domain, filled in from reference TRBV7-2 and TRBJ2-7, reads GAGVSQSPSNKVTEKGKDVELRCDPISGHTALYWYRQSLGQGLEFLIYFQGNSAPDKSGLPSDRFSAERTGGSVSTLTIQRTQQEDSAVYLCASSSGLAGAEQYFGPGTRLTVT.